Sequencing of this T cell receptor beta chain was carried out in a study of cytomegalovirus exposure and HLA in healthy donors (dated by TCRdb to 2017 to 2019). Study-wide context: According to an earlier analysis of a few hundred of the donors, about 180 million T cells yielded roughly 110 million unique TCR beta sequences and 250 to 350 Gb of sequence data. Roughly 300 gigabases of sequencing data and approximately 91 million unique TCR sequences made up an early release that covered approximately 700 HLA-typed donors. Among the 398 genotyped donors, around 81% belonged to the genetic ancestry cluster associated with self-reported Caucasian donors. The study was designed to test whether signatures of past pathogen exposure could be identified by cataloging public T cell receptors. Using immunosequencing, the study profiled T cell repertoires from roughly 650 subjects and related those repertoires to cytomegalovirus serostatus. Besides the first cohort of more than 650 subjects, a separate validation cohort made up of some 110 different subjects was used. To predict cytomegalovirus infection status, the study combined high-throughput TCR immunosequencing, statistical association of individual TCRs with disease status, and machine learning. A later analysis re-analyzed previously published TCR beta repertoires from about 730 donors and added high-resolution HLA genotyping to study TCR occurrence patterns. The later analysis used no new phenotypic data to find candidate immune exposures, relying instead on TCR beta sequences and their occurrence across donors. In an earlier analysis of 500 to 650 of the donors, high-throughput TCR beta sequencing was used to judge whether each TCR beta V gene segment behaved as functional or pseudogenic. Donor age, sex, ethnicity and CMV serostatus were compiled together with the repertoire data. A later genetic analysis used genome-wide SNP genotypes for 398 of the 666 donors, treating that subset as a discovery cohort. All discovery cohort repertoires had been generated using a single sequencing platform. Class I and class II HLA loci were covered by the typing at four-digit resolution. Typing coverage varied by locus: roughly 620-640 donors for A, B, C, DRB1 and DQB1; approximately 500 for DQA1; around 610 for DPA1; approximately 450 for DPB1. Roughly five DR-DQ haplotypes were treated as single units for association and clustering because of strong linkage in the cohort. On average, around 240,000 unique TCR beta nucleotide sequences were sequenced per donor among more than 350 genotyped donors of the cohort, with 15% to 20% of those sequences being non-productive. Study-wide findings and limitations: A further reported finding was that TCR beta sequences accurately predicted the HLA-A and HLA-B alleles for most subjects in the first cohort. A few of the identified cytomegalovirus-associated TCR beta chains were confirmed in vitro to be specific for cytomegalovirus antigens. In a later analysis, most CMV-associated TCR beta chains were found to appear HLA-restricted, with HLA associations seemingly driven largely by CMV exposure. In a later analysis, about 17,000 TCR beta sequences were associated with specific HLA alleles at a false discovery rate of 0.05. Presence/absence analyses assumed roughly uniform sequencing depth across donors, an assumption that may not hold. Compared with equally common non-associated chains, HLA-associated TCR beta chains in a later analysis were more clonally expanded and had lower generation probabilities. In an earlier analysis of fewer than 750 of the donors, most TCR beta V segments were observed in productive rearrangements about 87% or about 30% of the time, broadly matching IMGT annotations. Linkage disequilibrium might explain the correlated functional status among segregating V segments, but an unknown experimental factor could not be excluded. In a later analysis, the rate of TCR association differed among HLA loci, with DRB1 alleles having the most associated TCRs and HLA-C alleles having the fewest. In both the original and validation cohorts, the classifier was reported to diagnose cytomegalovirus status with high specificity and sensitivity. The authors suggested that the approach could potentially be extended to other disease states and immunological phenotypes. Some IMGT-functional V segments, including TRBV6-2 and TRBV6-3, could not be told apart with the 87-base-pair reads, so those segments were excluded. Compared with the approximately 670-donor mean, donors in an Asian-associated ancestry cluster had fewer N-insertions in productive TCRs, according to a later genetic analysis. The only immune exposure information available for the cohort was CMV serostatus. Over 15 rarely observed V segments, including chromosome 9 orphons, were excluded from the earlier analysis of about 600 of the donors because counts were too low. The study gave a list of 150 to 200 TCR beta chains associated with cytomegalovirus. In a later analysis, several top co-occurrence clusters were reported to appear linked to parvovirus B19, influenza, CMV and Epstein-Barr virus. The sequencing pipeline was judged likely to have produced a cluster of highly shared sequence variants as a technical artifact. Strong co-occurrence of HLA alleles, especially DR and DQ, made assigning TCR associations to individual alleles difficult. Because HLA typing was missing for some donors at each locus, association tests included only the typed subset. The cohort was sequenced for TCR beta chains only, and without alpha or paired-chain data the features that could be detected were limited. Across donors, most TCR sequences were observed very rarely, whereas some public TCRs were present in many individuals. An association between a missense DCLRE1C variant and V-gene and J-gene trimming of TCR beta chains was found in a later genetic analysis and replicated in an independent cohort.

Details on this clone: Its antigen has not been determined. The sample holds no much larger clone one base away, and base qualities are not on file.

The cohort was made up of 500 to 800 healthy bone marrow donors. All cohort members were sampled while nominally healthy, although unrecorded immune exposures were likely present. The donor tested CMV seropositive and was one of the 289 seropositive cohort members. Each donor provided a peripheral blood sample, and peripheral blood mononuclear cells were used for TCR beta sequencing. Genomic DNA extraction from the blood cell samples was performed with the Qiagen DNeasy Blood Extraction Kit. V and J lose 5 bases and 4 bases, and a span of 9 bases separates them. CDR1 and CDR2 are read off the germline V gene (reference sequence) as SEHNR and FQNEAQ. There are 13 amino acids in the CDR3, from cysteine to phenylalanine inclusive. Of the read, only the CDR3 DNA is kept; its 39 bases are in frame from base 1. Libraries came from the immunoSEQ multiplex PCR assay. For the multiplex PCR, a mixture combining 60 forward primers for TCR Vbeta segments and 13 reverse primers for TCR Jbeta segments was used. Amplification of the CDR3 region of rearranged TCR beta genes was performed with a multiplex PCR assay on genomic DNA. On the Illumina HiSeq System, the amplified TCR beta libraries were sequenced as 87-base-pair reads. Per the original workflow: A later analysis tallied around 87 million unique TCR beta chains across the 600 to 700 repertoires, and 10 million to 11 million of those chains were shared by two or more donors. Raw reads were error-corrected and collapsed into unique sequences with a nearest-neighbor algorithm that merged closely related sequences to remove PCR and sequencing errors. Alignment of CDR3 sequences to IMGT reference sequences was used to assign V, D and J gene segments. For a sequence to be retained, at least a six-nucleotide match to both a V gene segment and a J gene segment was required. A rearrangement was called productive if the CDR3 had no stop codons and remained in frame with V and J, and every other rearrangement was called non-productive. Following IMGT convention, CDR3 was defined as the stretch from the second conserved V-encoded cysteine to the conserved J-encoded phenylalanine. Sequences without an unambiguous match to a single V gene segment were excluded from the earlier analysis of a few hundred of the donors. An earlier analysis of fewer than 650 of the donors classified V segments as functional when productive rearrangements were above 56.7% and as segregating when the standard deviation between donors was above 5%. To diagnose cytomegalovirus status from the catalog of TCR beta chain sequences, a statistical classification framework was built. In a later analysis, V and J genes were assigned by comparing TCR nucleotide sequences against IMGT/GENE-DB human TR gene sequences. Using the TCRdist pipeline, a later analysis assigned CDR3 sequences along with most-parsimonious VDJ recombination scenarios. In a later analysis, each TCR beta chain was defined by its CDR3 amino acid sequence together with its V-gene family, and reads lacking a unique V-gene family were excluded. A later analysis removed roughly 590 highly shared, low-generation-probability nucleotide sequences to deal with suspected cross-contamination and a sequencing artifact. A later analysis calculated a clonal expansion index for each public chain from normalized within-repertoire ranks of inferred template counts. In a later analysis, generation probabilities were computed with a VDJ recombination model fitted to out-of-frame rearrangements, and the resulting probabilities were checked against IGoR. Hypergeometric tests were used in a later analysis to score TCR-TCR, TCR-HLA and TCR-CMV co-occurrence, with a repertoire-size bias correction applied to the TCR pairs. False discovery rates were estimated in a later analysis by permuting HLA or CMV assignments 20 times. In a later analysis, co-occurring TCRs were grouped using DBSCAN, and TCRdist sequence similarity was added for clustering within HLA-allele-positive subsets. Repertoires with fewer than 30,000 or more than 120,000 public chains were left out of co-occurrence clustering, as were a handful of repertoires with anomalous nucleotide sharing. As stored in TCRdb, this immuneACCESS dataset retains in-frame rearrangements with V and J assigned. A fraction of the clones does not appear; measured against another copy, unresolved V genes explain less than half of the discrepancy, and the remainder lacks a known reason. V, J and clone size derive from that table, while D and trimming were established from the DNA sequence. The sample contains 200,000 or so clones, around 81% of them found a single time. 2.1% of the sample is taken by the ten largest.

Sequencing used PBMCs. The source is a woman aged 18-30 years in good health and CMV-seropositive. The rearrangement combines TRBV7-9 with TRBJ1-3; tentative D gene TRBD1, with 5 bases matching. The CDR3 loop reads CASSQQAGNTIYF. The nucleotide sequence reads as follows: TGTGCCAGCAGCCAACAGGCGGGAAACACCATATATTTT.